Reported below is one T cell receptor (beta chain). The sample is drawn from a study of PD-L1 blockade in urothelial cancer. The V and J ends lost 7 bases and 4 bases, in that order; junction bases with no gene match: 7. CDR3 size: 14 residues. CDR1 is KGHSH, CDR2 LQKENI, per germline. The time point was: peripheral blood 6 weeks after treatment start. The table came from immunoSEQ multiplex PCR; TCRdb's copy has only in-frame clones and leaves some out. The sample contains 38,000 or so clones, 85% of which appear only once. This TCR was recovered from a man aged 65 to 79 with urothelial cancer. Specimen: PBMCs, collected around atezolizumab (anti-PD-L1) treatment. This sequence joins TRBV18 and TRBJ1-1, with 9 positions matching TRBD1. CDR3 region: CASYSQGAGTEAFF. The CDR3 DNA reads TGTGCCAGCTACTCACAGGGGGCGGGCACTGAAGCTTTCTTT. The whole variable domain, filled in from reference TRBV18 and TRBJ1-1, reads NAGVMQNPRHLVRRRGQEARLRCSPMKGHSHVYWYRQLPEEGLKFMVYLQKENIIDESGMPKERFSAEFPKEGPSILRIQQVVRGDSAAYFCASYSQGAGTEAFFGQGTRLTVV.